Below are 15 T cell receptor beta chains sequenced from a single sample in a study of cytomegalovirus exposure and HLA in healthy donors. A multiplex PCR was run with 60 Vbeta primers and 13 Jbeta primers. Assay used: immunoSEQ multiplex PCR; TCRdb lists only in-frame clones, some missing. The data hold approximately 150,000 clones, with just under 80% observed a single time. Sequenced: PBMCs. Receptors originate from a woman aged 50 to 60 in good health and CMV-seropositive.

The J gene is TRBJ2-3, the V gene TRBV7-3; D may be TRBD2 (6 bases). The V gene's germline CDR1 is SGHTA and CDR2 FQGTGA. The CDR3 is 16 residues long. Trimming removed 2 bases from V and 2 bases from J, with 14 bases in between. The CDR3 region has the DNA TGTGCCAGCAGCTTAGGGCTAGCGCGGTCCACAGATACGCAGTATTTT. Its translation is CASSLGLARSTDTQYF.

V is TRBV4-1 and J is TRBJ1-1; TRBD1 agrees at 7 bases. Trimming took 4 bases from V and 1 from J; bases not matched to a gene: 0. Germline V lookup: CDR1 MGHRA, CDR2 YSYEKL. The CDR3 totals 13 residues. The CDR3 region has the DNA TGCGCCAGCAGCCGGACAGGGAACACTGAAGCTTTCTTT. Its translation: CASSRTGNTEAFF.

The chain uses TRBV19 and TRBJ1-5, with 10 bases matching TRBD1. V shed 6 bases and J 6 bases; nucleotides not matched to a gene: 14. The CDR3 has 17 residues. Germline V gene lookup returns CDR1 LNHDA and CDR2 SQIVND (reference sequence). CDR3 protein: CASRRDRGPPASQPQHF. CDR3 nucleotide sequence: TGTGCCAGTAGAAGGGACAGGGGTCCGCCTGCAAGTCAGCCCCAGCATTTT. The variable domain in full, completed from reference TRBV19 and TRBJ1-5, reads DGGITQSPKYLFRKEGQNVTLSCEQNLNHDAMYWYRQDPGQGLRLIYYSQIVNDFQKGDIAEGYSVSREKKESFPLTVTSAQKNPTAFYLCASRRDRGPPASQPQHFGDGTRLSIL.

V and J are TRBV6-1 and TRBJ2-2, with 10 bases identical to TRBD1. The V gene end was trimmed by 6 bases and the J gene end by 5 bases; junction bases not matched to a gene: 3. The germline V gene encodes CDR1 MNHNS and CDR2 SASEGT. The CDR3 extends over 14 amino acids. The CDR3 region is CASRGQGITGELFF. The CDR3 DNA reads TGTGCCAGCAGGGGACAGGGGATAACCGGGGAGCTGTTTTTT.

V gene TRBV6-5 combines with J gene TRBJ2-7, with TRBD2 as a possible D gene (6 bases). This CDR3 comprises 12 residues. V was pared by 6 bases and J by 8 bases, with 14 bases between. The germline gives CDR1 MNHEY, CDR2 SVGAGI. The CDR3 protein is CASREWRGKQYF. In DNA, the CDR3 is TGTGCCAGCAGAGAATGGAGGGGAAAGCAGTACTTC.

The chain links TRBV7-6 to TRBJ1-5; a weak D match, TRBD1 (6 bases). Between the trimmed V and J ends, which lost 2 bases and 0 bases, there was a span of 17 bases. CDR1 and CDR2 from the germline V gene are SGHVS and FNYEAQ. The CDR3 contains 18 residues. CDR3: CASSLIPSNRDSNQPQHF. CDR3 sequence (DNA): TGTGCCAGCAGCTTAATCCCCTCAAACAGGGATAGCAATCAGCCCCAGCATTTT. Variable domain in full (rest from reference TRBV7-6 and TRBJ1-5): GAGVSQSPRYKVTKRGQDVALRCDPISGHVSLYWYRQALGQGPEFLTYFNYEAQQDKSGLPNDRFSAERPEGSISTLTIQRTEQRDSAMYRCASSLIPSNRDSNQPQHFGDGTRLSIL.

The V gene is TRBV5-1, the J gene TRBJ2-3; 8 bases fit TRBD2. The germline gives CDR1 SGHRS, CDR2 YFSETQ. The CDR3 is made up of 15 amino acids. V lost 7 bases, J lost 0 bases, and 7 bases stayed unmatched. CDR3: CASRTGGKSTDTQYF. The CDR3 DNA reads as TGCGCCAGCCGCACGGGGGGGAAGAGCACAGATACGCAGTATTTT.

The CDR3 is CAWEGGVTGELFF. The CDR3 DNA reads TGTGCCTGGGAGGGAGGGGTCACCGGGGAGCTGTTTTTT. The rearrangement joins TRBV30 to TRBJ2-2; 7 positions agree with TRBD2. Losses at the gene ends were 5 bases for V and 4 bases for J; bases not matched to a gene: 4. CDR1 and CDR2 (germline): GTSNPN, SVGIG (reference sequence). The CDR3 extends over 13 amino acids.

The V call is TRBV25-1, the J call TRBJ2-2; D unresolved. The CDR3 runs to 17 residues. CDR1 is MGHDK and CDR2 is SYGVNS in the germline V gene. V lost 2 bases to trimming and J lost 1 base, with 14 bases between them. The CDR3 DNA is TGTGCCAGCAGTGAAATAGGCCTCCGAGGGAACACCGGGGAGCTGTTTTTT. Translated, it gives CASSEIGLRGNTGELFF.

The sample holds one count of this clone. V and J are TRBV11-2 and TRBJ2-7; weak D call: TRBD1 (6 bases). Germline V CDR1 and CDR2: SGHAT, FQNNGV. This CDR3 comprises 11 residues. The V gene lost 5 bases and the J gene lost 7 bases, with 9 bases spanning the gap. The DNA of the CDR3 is TGTGCCAGCAGCCCAGGGGCGGAGCAGTACTTC. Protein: CASSPGAEQYF. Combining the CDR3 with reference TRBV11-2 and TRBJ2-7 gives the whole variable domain EAGVAQSPRYKIIEKRQSVAFWCNPISGHATLYWYQQILGQGPKLLIQFQNNGVVDDSQLPKDRFSAERLKGVDSTLKIQPAKLEDSAVYLCASSPGAEQYFGPGTRLTVT.

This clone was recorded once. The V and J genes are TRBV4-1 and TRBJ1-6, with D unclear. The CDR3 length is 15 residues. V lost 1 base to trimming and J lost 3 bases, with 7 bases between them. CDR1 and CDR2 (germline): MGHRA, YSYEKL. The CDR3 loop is CASSQVNIYNSPLHF. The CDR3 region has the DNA TGCGCCAGCAGCCAAGTGAACATCTATAATTCACCCCTCCACTTT.

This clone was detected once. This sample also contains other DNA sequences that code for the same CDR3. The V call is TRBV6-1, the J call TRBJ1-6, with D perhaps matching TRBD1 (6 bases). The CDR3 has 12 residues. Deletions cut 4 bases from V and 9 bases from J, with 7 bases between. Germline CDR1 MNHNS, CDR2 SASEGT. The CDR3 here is CASSVQGSPLHF. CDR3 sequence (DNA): TGTGCCAGCAGTGTACAGGGTTCACCCCTCCACTTT.

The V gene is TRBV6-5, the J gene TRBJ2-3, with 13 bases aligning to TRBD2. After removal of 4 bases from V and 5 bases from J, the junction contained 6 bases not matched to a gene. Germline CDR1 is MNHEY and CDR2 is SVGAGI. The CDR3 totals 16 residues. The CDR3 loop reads CASSSTRTSGGDTQYF. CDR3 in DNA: TGTGCCAGCAGTTCCACCAGGACTAGCGGGGGAGATACGCAGTATTTT.

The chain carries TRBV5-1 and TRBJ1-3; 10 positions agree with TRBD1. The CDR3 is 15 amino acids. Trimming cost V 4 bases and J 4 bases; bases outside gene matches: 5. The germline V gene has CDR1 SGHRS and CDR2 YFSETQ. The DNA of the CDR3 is TGCGCCAGCAGCCGACAGGGGGCTGACGGAAACACCATATATTTT. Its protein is CASSRQGADGNTIYF. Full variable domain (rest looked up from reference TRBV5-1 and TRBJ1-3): KAGVTQTPRYLIKTRGQQVTLSCSPISGHRSVSWYQQTPGQGLQFLFEYFSETQRNKGNFPGRFSGRQFSNSRSEMNVSTLELGDSALYLCASSRQGADGNTIYFGEGSWLTVV.

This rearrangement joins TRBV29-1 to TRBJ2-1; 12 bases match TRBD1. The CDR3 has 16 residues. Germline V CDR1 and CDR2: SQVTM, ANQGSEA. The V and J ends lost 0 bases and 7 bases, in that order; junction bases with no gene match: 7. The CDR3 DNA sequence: TGCAGCGTTGAAGATTATGGGACAGGGGGCCTGAATGAGCAGTTCTTC. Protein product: CSVEDYGTGGLNEQFF.